One TCR beta chain is described in this entry. The V gene lost 0 bases and the J gene lost 2 bases, with 14 bases spanning the gap. Germline V gives CDR1 MNHEY, CDR2 SVGAGI. This CDR3 region has 16 residues. CD8+ and CD4+ blood T cells underwent TCR beta sequencing. The multiple sclerosis control group consisted of treatment-naive patients whose relapsing-remitting disease, which was either stable or active, fulfilled revised McDonald criteria. FACS enriched CD8+ TEMRA cells, while bulk CD8+ and CD4+ were negatively isolated. The sample originates from a study of CD8 T cells in Susac syndrome. The RNA input was roughly 0.45 to 1 ug, and it was reverse transcribed with random hexamers. Amplification of the TCR beta CDR3 was carried out by immunoSEQ multiplex PCR, which spanned a total of 54 Vbeta and 13 Jbeta segments. A single record per CDR3 protein comes from TCRdb applying MiXCR to the immunoSEQ multiplex PCR reads. The data hold just over 150,000 distinct CDR3 sequences, with about 94% observed a single time.

The sequenced material came from CD8+ T cells from PBMCs. The V call is TRBV6-5, the J call TRBJ2-7; possibly TRBD1 for D (5 bases). The source is a human donor with multiple sclerosis. The CDR3 loop is CASSYSVGRVAYEQYF. CDR3 DNA: TGTGCCAGCAGTTACTCGGTCGGCAGGGTGGCCTACGAGCAGTACTTC.